This T cell receptor (beta chain) was identified in a study of cytotoxic CD8 clonotypes in ibrutinib-treated CLL. Looking at the study overall: Response samples were obtained once patients had received a median about 11 months of treatment, range 6 to 36.

A note on this clone: No antigen is known for it.

Study-level findings and limits: Relative to age-matched healthy donors, clonality at baseline was higher, and it tracked circulating CD8+ T-cell counts.

The CDR3 runs to 13 residues. Trimming took 7 bases from V and 1 from J, leaving 10 bases between them. The germline V gene has CDR1 LNHDA and CDR2 SQIVND (reference sequence). The sequencing depth, 1 in 200,000 to 1 in 1 million T cells, was the target. Sequenced by immunoSEQ multiplex PCR; TCRdb stores in-frame clones only, minus some. The data contain over 95,000 clones, 58% of them singletons. This TCR came from a human donor with chronic lymphocytic leukemia. This chain joins TRBV19 and TRBJ1-1, with no clear D. Sequencing used PBMCs, obtained after 24 months of ibrutinib treatment. The CDR3 DNA sequence: TGTGCCAGTAAGTGGAGAGGGAACACTGAAGCTTTCTTT. As protein: CASKWRGNTEAFF. The whole variable domain, remainder taken from reference TRBV19 and TRBJ1-1, is DGGITQSPKYLFRKEGQNVTLSCEQNLNHDAMYWYRQDPGQGLRLIYYSQIVNDFQKGDIAEGYSVSREKKESFPLTVTSAQKNPTAFYLCASKWRGNTEAFFGQGTRLTVV.